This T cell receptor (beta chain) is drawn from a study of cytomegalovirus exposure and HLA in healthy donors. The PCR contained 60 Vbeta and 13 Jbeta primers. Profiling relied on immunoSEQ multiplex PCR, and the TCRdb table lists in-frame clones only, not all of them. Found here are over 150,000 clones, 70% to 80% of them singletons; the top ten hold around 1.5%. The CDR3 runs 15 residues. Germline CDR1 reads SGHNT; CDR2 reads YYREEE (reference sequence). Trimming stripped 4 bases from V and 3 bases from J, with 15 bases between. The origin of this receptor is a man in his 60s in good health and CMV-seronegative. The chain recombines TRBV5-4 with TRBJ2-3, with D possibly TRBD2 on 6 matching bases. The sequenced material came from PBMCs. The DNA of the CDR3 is TGTGCCAGCAGCCTGGCCTGGAGGGGAACAGATACGCAGTATTTT. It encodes CASSLAWRGTDTQYF.